This record looks at one T cell receptor beta chain sequence and its context. In the study's own analysis: Reference gene primer amplification gave nucleated cell count estimates. Produced via immunoSEQ multiplex PCR; TCRdb's table is partial and in-frame only. Clone size and the V and J calls come from that table; the DNA yielded D and trimming. Of approximately 170,000 clones in the sample, about 82% were seen once. This record comes from a study of blood T cell repertoires in COVID-19. As for the study in general: Donors in the United States, Italy and Spain gave samples during acute or convalescent COVID-19.

From germline, CDR1 is LNHDA and CDR2 SQIVND (reference sequence). CDR3 length equals 16 residues. The V end lost 1 base, the J end lost 2 bases, and 15 bases lay between the germline ends. Sequencing was done on a sample of peripheral blood. The TCR originated in a woman of 80 years or more with COVID-19, enrolled during active disease. V usage is TRBV19 and J usage is TRBJ2-7; a weak D match, TRBD1 (6 bases). The CDR3 sequence: CASSIGSTGSPYEQYF. CDR3 nucleotides: TGTGCCAGTAGTATAGGGTCGACAGGATCCCCCTACGAGCAGTACTTC.